Listed here is a single TCR beta chain. Its antigen is not known. Germline CDR1 SEHNR, CDR2 FQNEAQ (reference sequence). Trimming cost V 6 bases and J 5 bases, with 8 bases left between them. The CDR3 totals 12 residues. Described time point: week 23, last vaccination. What each vaccine dose contained was 300 ug of mutant IDH1 20-mer peptide, accompanied by topical imiquimod. This sample was taken from a study of a mutant IDH1 vaccine in newly diagnosed glioma. Libraries were prepared by immunoSEQ multiplex PCR; TCRdb keeps only in-frame clonotypes and omits some of them. The sample has 50,000 to 70,000 clones, over 75% seen once.

The TCR originated in a man between 18 and 35 years old with glioma. The chain couples TRBV7-9 to TRBJ1-5; D call uncertain. Source: PBMCs, taken from a glioma patient whose treatment included an IDH1 peptide vaccine. CDR3 region: CASSLWDQPQHF. CDR3 bases: TGTGCCAGCAGTCTTTGGGATCAGCCCCAGCATTTT. The entire variable domain, with the rest obtained from reference TRBV7-9 and TRBJ1-5, is as follows: DTGVSQNPRHKITKRGQNVTFRCDPISEHNRLYWYRQTLGQGPEFLTYFQNEAQLEKSRLLSDRFSAERPKGSFSTLEIQRTEQGDSAMYLCASSLWDQPQHFGDGTRLSIL.